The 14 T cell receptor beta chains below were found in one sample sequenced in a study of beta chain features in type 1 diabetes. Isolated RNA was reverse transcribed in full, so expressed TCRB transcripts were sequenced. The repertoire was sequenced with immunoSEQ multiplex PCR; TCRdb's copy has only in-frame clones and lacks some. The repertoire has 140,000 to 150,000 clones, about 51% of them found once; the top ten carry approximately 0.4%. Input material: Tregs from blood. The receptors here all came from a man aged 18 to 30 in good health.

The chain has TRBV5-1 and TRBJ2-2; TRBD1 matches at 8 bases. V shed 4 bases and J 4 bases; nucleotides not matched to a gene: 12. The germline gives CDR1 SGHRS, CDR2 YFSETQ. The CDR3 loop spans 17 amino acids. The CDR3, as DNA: TGCGCCAGCAGCGGCCTTACAGGGGGTCTGCCCACCGGGGAGCTGTTTTTT. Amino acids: CASSGLTGGLPTGELFF.

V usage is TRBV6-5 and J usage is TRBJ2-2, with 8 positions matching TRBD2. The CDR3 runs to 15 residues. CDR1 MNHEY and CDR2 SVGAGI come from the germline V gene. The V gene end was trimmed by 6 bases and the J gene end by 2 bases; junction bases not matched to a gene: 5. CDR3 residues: CASSLTSGNTGELFF. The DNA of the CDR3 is TGTGCCAGCAGCCTCACTAGCGGAAACACCGGGGAGCTGTTTTTT.

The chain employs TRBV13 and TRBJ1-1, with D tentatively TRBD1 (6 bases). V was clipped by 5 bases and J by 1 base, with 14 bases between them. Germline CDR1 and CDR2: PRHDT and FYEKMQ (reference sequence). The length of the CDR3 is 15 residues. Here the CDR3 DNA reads TGTGCCAGCAGCAATCAACAGGGCGCGAACACTGAAGCTTTCTTT. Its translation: CASSNQQGANTEAFF. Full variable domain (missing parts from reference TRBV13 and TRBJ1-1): AAGVIQSPRHLIKEKRETATLKCYPIPRHDTVYWYQQGPGQDPQFLISFYEKMQSDKGSIPDRFSAQQFSDYHSELNMSSLELGDSALYFCASSNQQGANTEAFFGQGTRLTVV.

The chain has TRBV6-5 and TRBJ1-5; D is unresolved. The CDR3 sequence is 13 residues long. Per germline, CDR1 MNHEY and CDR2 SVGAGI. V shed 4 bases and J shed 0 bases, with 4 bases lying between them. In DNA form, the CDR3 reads TGTGCCAGCAGTTCCTATAGCAATCAGCCCCAGCATTTT. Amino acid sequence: CASSSYSNQPQHF.

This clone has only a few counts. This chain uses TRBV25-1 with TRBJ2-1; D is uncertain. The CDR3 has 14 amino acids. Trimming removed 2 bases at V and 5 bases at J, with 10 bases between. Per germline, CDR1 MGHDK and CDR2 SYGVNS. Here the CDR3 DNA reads TGTGCCAGCAGTGAACCCCCCAGAAACAATGAGCAGTTCTTC. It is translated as CASSEPPRNNEQFF.

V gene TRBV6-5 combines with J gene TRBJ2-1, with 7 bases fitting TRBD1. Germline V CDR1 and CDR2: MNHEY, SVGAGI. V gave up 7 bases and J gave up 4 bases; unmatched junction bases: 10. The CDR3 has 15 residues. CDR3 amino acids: CASNRQGLAYNEQFF. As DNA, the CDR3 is TGTGCCAGCAACAGACAGGGTCTTGCGTACAATGAGCAGTTCTTC.

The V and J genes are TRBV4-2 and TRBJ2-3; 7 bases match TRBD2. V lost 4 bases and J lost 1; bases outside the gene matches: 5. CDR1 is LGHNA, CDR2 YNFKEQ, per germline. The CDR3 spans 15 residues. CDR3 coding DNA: TGTGCCAGCAGCCTTGGCGGGGGAGGCACAGATACGCAGTATTTT. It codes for CASSLGGGGTDTQYF.

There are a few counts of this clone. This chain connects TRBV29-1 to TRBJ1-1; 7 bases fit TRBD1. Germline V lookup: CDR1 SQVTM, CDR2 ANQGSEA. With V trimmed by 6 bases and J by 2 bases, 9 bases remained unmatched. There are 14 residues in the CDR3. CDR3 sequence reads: CSVLGDSGNTEAFF. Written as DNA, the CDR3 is TGCAGCGTGCTAGGGGACAGCGGAAACACTGAAGCTTTCTTT.

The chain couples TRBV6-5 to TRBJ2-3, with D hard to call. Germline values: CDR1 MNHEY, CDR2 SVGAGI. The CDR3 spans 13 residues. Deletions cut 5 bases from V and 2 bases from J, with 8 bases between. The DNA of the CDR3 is TGTGCCAGCAGTCGACTCCTCACAGATACGCAGTATTTT. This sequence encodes CASSRLLTDTQYF.

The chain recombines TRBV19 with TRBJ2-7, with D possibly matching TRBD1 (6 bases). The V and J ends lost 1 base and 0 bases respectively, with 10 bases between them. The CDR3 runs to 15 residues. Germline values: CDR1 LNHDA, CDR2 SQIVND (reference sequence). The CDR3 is CASSIVQGFSYEQYF. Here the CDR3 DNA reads TGTGCCAGTAGTATAGTACAGGGATTCTCCTACGAGCAGTACTTC.

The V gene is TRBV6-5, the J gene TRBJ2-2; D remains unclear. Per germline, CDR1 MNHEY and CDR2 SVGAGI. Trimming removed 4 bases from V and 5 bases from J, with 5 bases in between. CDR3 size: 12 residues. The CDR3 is CASSLETGELFF. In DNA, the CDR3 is TGTGCCAGCAGTTTGGAGACCGGGGAGCTGTTTTTT.

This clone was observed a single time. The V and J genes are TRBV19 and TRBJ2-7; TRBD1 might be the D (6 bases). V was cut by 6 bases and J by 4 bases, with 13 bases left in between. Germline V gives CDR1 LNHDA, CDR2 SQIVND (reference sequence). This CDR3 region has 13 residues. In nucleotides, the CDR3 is TGTGCCAGTAGCCCTGTCAGGGGATACGAGCAGTACTTC. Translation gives CASSPVRGYEQYF.

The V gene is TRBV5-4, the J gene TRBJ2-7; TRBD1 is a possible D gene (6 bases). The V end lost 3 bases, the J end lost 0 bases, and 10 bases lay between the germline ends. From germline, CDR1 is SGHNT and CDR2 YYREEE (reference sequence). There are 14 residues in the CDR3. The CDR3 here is CASSSSRGSYEQYF. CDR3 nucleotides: TGTGCCAGCAGCTCCTCCAGGGGCTCCTACGAGCAGTACTTC.

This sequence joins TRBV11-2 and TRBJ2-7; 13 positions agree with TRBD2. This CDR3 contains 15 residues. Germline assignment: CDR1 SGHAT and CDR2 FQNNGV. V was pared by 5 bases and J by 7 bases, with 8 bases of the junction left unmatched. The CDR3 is CASSLTSGRAREQYF. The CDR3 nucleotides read TGTGCCAGCAGCCTCACTAGCGGGAGGGCCCGAGAGCAGTACTTC.